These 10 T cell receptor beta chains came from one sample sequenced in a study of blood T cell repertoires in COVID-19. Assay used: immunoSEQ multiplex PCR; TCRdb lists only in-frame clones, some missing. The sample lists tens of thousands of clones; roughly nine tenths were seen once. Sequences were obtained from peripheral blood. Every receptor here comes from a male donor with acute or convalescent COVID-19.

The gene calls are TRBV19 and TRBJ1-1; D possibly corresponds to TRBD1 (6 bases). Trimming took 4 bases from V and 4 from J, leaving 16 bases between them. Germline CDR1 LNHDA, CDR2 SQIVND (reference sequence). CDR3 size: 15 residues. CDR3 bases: TGTGCCAGTAGTACCAGGGGAGGGGCAATCACTGAAGCTTTCTTT. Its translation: CASSTRGGAITEAFF.

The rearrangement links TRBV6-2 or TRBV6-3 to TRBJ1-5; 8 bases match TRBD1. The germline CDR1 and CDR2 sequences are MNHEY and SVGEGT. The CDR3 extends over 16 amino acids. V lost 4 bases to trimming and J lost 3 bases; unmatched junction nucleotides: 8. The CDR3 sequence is CASSSSRQGINQPQHF. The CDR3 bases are TGTGCCAGCAGTTCATCTCGACAGGGGATCAATCAGCCCCAGCATTTT.

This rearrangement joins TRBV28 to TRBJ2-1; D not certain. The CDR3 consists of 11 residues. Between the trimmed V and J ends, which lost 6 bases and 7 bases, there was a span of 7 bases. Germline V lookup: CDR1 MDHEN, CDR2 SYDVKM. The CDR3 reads CASSRRNEQFF. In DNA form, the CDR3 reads TGTGCCAGCAGCCGCCGGAATGAGCAGTTCTTC.

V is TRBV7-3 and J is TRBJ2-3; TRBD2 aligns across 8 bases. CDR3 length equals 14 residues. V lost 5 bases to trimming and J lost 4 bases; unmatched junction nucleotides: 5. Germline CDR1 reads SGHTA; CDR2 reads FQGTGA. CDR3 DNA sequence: TGTGCCAGCAGCCCGGGACTAGTAGCAGATACGCAGTATTTT. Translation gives CASSPGLVADTQYF. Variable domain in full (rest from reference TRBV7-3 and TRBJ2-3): GAGVSQTPSNKVTEKGKYVELRCDPISGHTALYWYRQSLGQGPEFLIYFQGTGAADDSGLPNDRFFAVRPEGSVSTLKIQRTERGDSAVYLCASSPGLVADTQYFGPGTRLTVL.

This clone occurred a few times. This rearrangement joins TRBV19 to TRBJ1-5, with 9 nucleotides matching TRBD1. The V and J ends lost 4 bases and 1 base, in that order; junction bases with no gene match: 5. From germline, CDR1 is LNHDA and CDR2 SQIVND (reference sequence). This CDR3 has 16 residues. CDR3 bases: TGTGCCAGTAGTACCACAGGGGGCCCAAGCAATCAGCCCCAGCATTTT. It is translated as CASSTTGGPSNQPQHF.

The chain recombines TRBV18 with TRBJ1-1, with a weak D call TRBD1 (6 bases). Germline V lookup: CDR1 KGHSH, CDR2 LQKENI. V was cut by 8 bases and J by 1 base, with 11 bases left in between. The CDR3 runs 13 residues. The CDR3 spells CASATGSNTEAFF. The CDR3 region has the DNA TGTGCCAGCGCTACAGGGTCGAACACTGAAGCTTTCTTT.

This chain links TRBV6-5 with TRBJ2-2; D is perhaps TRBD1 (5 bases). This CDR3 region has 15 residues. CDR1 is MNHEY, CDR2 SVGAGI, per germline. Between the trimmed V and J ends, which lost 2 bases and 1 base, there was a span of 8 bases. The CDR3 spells CASSYQGLNTGELFF. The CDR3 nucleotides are TGTGCCAGCAGTTACCAGGGATTGAACACCGGGGAGCTGTTTTTT.

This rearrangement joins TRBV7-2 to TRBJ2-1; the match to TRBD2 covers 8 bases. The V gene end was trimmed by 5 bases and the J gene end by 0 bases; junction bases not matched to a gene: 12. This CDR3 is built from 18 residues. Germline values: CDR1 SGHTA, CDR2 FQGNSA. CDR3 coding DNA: TGTGCCAGCAGCATCCGGGGGGGTAGGATCCGCTCCTACAATGAGCAGTTCTTC. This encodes CASSIRGGRIRSYNEQFF.

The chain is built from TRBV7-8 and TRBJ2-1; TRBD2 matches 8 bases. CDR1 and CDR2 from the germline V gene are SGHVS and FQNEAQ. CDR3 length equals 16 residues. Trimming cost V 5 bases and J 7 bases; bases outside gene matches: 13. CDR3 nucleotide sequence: TGTGCCAGCAGCCCCGGGGGGGGCCGGGAGGGAAATGAGCAGTTCTTC. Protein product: CASSPGGGREGNEQFF.

The CDR3 loop reads CASSSSGQLGTNEKLFF. Written as DNA, the CDR3 is TGTGCCAGCAGCTCCTCGGGACAGTTAGGAACTAATGAAAAACTGTTTTTT. The chain employs TRBV21-1 and TRBJ1-4; the table names TRBD1, a call not compared with the DNA. TRBV21-1 is tagged as a pseudogene. The CDR3 is 17 residues long.